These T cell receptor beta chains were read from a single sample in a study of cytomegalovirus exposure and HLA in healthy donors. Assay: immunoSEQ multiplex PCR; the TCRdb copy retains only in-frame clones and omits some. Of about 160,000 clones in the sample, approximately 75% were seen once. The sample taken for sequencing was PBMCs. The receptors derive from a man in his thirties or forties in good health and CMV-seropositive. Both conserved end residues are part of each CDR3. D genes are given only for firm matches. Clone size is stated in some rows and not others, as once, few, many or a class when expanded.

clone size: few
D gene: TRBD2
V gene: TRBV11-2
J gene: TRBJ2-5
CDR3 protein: CASSLEVGGVQETQYF
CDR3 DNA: TGTGCCAGCAGCTTAGAGGTGGGGGGGGTCCAAGAGACCCAGTACTTC

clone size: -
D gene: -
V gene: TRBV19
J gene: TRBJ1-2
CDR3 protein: CASANRAPGAGYTF
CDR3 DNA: TGTGCCAGTGCCAACAGGGCGCCTGGTGCTGGCTACACCTTC

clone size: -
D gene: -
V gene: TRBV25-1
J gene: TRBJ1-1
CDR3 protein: CASSGGGSNTEAFF
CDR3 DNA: TGTGCCAGCAGTGGTGGAGGGTCGAACACTGAAGCTTTCTTT

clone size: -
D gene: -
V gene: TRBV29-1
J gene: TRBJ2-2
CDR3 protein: CSVERGGANTGELFF
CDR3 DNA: TGCAGCGTTGAAAGGGGGGGCGCGAACACCGGGGAGCTGTTTTTT

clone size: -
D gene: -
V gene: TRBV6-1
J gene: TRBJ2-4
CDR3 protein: CASRGEALGKNIQYF
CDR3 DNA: TGTGCCAGCAGGGGAGAGGCCCTGGGCAAAAACATTCAGTACTTC

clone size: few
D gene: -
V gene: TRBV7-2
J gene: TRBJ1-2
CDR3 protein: CASSLDNRVYGYTF
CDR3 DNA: TGTGCCAGCAGCTTAGACAACAGGGTCTATGGCTACACCTTC

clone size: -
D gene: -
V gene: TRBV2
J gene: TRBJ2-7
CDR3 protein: CASIGTSSYEQYF
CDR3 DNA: TGTGCCAGCATCGGGACATCTTCCTACGAGCAGTACTTC

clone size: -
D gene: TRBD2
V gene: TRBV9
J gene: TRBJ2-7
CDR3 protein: CASSVASGALSYEQYF
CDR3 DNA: TGTGCCAGCAGCGTAGCTAGCGGGGCCCTATCCTACGAGCAGTACTTC

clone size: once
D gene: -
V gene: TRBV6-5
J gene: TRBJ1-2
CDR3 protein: CASSRGAGNYGYTF
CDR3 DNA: TGTGCCAGCAGCCGGGGTGCGGGGAACTATGGCTACACCTTC

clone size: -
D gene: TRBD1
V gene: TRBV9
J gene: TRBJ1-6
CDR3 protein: CASSEGAWPLHF
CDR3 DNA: TGTGCCAGCAGCGAGGGGGCTTGGCCCCTCCACTTT

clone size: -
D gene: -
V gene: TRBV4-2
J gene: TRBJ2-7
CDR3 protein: CASSQVDTLPYF
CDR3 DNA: TGTGCCAGCAGCCAAGTCGACACTCTTCCGTACTTC

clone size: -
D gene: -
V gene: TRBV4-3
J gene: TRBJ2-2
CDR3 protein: CASSQDRYTGELFF
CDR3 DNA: TGCGCCAGCAGCCAGGACAGATACACCGGGGAGCTGTTTTTT

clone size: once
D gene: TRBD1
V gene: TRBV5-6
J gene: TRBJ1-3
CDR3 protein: CASRGTGIFAGNTIYF
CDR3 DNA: TGTGCCAGCAGGGGGACAGGGATTTTTGCTGGAAACACCATATATTTT

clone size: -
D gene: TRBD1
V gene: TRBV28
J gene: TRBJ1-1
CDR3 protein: CASIILGGGQGMNTEAFF
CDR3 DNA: TGTGCCAGCATAATTTTGGGGGGGGGACAGGGTATGAACACTGAAGCTTTCTTT

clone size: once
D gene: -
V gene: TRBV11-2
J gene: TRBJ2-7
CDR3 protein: CASSLYTGTYEQYF
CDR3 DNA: TGTGCCAGCAGCTTATATACAGGGACCTACGAGCAGTACTTC

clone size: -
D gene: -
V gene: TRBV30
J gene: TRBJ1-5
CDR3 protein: CAWSGGLSNQPQHF
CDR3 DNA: TGTGCCTGGAGTGGGGGGCTAAGCAATCAGCCCCAGCATTTT

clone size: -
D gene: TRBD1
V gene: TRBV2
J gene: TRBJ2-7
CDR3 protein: CASTGTAYEQYF
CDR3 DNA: TGTGCCAGCACCGGGACAGCCTACGAGCAGTACTTC

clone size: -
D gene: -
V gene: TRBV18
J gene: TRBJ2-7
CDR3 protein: CASSDSSYEQYF
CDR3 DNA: TGTGCCAGCTCAGACAGCTCCTACGAGCAGTACTTC

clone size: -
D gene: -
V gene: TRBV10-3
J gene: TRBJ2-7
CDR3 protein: CAISEVSGGLDEQYF
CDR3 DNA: TGTGCCATCAGTGAGGTTTCCGGGGGACTCGACGAGCAGTACTTC

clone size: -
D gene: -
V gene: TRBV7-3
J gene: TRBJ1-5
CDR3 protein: CASSLLADQPQHF
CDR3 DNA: TGTGCCAGCAGCTTATTGGCGGATCAGCCCCAGCATTTT

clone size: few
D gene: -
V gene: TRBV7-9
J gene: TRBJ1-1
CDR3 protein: CASRQGLFEAFF
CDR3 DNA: TGTGCCAGCAGGCAAGGACTCTTTGAAGCTTTCTTT

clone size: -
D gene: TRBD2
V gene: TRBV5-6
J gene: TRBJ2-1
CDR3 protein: CASSLAGASYNEQFF
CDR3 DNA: TGTGCCAGCAGCTTAGCGGGGGCCTCCTACAATGAGCAGTTCTTC

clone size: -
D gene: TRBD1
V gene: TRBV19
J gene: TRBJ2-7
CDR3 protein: CASSVDRVRSYEQYF
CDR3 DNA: TGTGCCAGTAGTGTCGACAGGGTTCGTTCCTACGAGCAGTACTTC

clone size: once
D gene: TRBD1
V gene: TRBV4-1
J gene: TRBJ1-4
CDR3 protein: CASSQEEPGTGLEKLFF
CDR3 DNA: TGCGCCAGCAGCCAAGAGGAACCCGGGACAGGGCTTGAAAAACTGTTTTTT

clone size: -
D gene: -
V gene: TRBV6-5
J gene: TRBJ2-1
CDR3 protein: CASSRVRHTYNEQFF
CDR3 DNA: TGTGCCAGCAGCCGAGTAAGACACACTTACAATGAGCAGTTCTTC

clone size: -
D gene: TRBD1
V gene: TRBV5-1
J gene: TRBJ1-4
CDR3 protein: CASSQNRDRNEKLFF
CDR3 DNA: TGCGCCAGCAGCCAGAACAGGGACAGGAATGAAAAACTGTTTTTT

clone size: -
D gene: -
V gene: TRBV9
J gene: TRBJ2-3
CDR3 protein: CASSVAASLADTQYF
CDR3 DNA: TGTGCCAGCAGCGTTGCGGCTAGCCTCGCAGATACGCAGTATTTT

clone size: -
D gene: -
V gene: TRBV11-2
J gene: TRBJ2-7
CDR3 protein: CASSLDPGSSYEQYF
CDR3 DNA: TGTGCCAGCAGCTTAGATCCAGGCAGCAGCTACGAGCAGTACTTC

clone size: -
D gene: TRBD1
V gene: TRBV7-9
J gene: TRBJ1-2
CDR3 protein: CASSLGTGDFYGYTF
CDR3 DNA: TGTGCCAGCAGCTTAGGGACAGGGGACTTCTATGGCTACACCTTC

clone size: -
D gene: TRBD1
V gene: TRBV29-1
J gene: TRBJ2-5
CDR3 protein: CSDTGQGDETQYF
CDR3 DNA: TGCAGCGATACGGGACAGGGTGACGAGACCCAGTACTTC

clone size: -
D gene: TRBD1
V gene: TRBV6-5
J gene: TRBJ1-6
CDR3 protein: CASSYSSGTGGQFLHF
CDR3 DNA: TGTGCCAGCAGTTACTCGAGTGGGACAGGGGGCCAGTTCCTCCACTTT

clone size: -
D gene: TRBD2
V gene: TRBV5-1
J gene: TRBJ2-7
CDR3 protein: CASSLALGGSYEQYF
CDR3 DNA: TGCGCCAGCAGCTTGGCCTTGGGGGGGTCCTACGAGCAGTACTTC

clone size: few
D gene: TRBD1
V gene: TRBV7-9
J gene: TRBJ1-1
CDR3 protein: CATRAQGADTEAFF
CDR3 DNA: TGTGCCACCAGGGCACAGGGGGCGGACACTGAAGCTTTCTTT

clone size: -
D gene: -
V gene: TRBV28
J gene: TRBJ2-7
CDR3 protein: CASSWQSAYEQYF
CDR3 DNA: TGTGCCAGCAGTTGGCAGTCCGCCTACGAGCAGTACTTC

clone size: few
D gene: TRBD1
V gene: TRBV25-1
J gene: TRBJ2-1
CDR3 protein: CASRTGGSYNEQFF
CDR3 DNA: TGTGCCAGCAGGACAGGGGGGTCCTACAATGAGCAGTTCTTC

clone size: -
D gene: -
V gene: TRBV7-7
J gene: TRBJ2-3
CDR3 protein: CASSSRGGTDTQYF
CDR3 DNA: TGTGCCAGCAGCTCTAGGGGCGGAACAGATACGCAGTATTTT

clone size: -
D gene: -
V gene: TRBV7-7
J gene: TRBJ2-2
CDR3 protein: CASSQQRTGELFF
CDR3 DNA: TGTGCCAGCAGCCAACAGCGGACCGGGGAGCTGTTTTTT

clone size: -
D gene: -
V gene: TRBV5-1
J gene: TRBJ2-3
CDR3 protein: CASSSTSGDTQYF
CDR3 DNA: TGCGCCAGCAGCTCGACGTCGGGGGATACGCAGTATTTT

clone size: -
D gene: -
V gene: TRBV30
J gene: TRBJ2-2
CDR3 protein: CAGKQGLGDTGELFF
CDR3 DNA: TGTGCCGGAAAACAGGGATTAGGTGACACCGGGGAGCTGTTTTTT

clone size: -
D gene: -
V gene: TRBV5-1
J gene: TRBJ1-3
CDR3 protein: CASSFNIANSGNTIYF
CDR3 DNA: TGCGCCAGCAGCTTCAATATAGCTAACTCTGGAAACACCATATATTTT

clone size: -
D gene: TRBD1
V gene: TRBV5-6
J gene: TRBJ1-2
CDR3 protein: CASSLASHRGLNYGYTF
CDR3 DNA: TGTGCCAGCAGCTTGGCCTCCCACAGGGGATTAAACTATGGCTACACCTTC

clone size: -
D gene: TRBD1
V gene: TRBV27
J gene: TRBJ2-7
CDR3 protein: CASSFGTGAYEQYF
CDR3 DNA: TGTGCCAGCAGTTTCGGGACAGGGGCCTACGAGCAGTACTTC

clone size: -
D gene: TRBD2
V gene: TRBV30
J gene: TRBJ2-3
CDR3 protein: CAWSRTSVSTDTQYF
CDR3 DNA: TGTGCCTGGAGCAGGACTAGCGTTAGCACAGATACGCAGTATTTT

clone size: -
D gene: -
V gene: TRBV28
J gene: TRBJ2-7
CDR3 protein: CASSFGDLGYEQYF
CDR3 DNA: TGTGCCAGCAGTTTCGGGGATCTGGGCTACGAGCAGTACTTC

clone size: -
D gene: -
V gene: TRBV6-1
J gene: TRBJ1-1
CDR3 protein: CASQELRNTEAFF
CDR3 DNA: TGTGCCAGCCAGGAACTGAGGAACACTGAAGCTTTCTTT

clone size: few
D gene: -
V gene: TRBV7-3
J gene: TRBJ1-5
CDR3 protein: CASSLGRNQPQHF
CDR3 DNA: TGTGCCAGCAGCTTAGGCCGAAATCAGCCCCAGCATTTT

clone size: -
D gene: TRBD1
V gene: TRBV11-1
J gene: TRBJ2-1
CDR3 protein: CASSPGTGFYNEQFF
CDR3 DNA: TGTGCCAGCAGCCCAGGGACAGGGTTCTACAATGAGCAGTTCTTC

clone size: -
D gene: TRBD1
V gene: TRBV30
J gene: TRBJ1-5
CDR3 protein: CAWSVRRGRLYFQPQHF
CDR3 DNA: TGTGCCTGGAGTGTACGGAGGGGGCGCCTCTATTTTCAGCCCCAGCATTTT

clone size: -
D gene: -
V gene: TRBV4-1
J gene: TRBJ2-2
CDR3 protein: CASSQDGGGQNTGELFF
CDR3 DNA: TGCGCCAGCAGCCAAGATGGGGGGGGCCAAAACACCGGGGAGCTGTTTTTT

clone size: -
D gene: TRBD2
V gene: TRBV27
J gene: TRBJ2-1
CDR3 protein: CASRRSGGAYNEQFF
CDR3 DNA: TGTGCCAGCAGACGTAGCGGGGGGGCCTACAATGAGCAGTTCTTC

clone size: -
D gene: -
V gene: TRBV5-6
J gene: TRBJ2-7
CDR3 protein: CASSFGGPYEQYF
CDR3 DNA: TGTGCCAGCAGCTTTGGCGGCCCCTACGAGCAGTACTTC

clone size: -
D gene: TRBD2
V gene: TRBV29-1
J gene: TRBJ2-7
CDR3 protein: CSAGGVTYEQYF
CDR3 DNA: TGCAGCGCCGGGGGGGTAACCTACGAGCAGTACTTC

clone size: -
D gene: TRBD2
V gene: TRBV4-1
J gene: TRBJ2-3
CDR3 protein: CASSQDLASGGTPTDTQYF
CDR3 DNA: TGCGCCAGCAGCCAAGATTTGGCTAGCGGGGGGACGCCCACAGATACGCAGTATTTT

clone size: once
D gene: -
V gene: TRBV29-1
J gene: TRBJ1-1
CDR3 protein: CSVVPGGGFTEAFF
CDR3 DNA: TGCAGCGTTGTCCCGGGGGGGGGCTTCACTGAAGCTTTCTTT

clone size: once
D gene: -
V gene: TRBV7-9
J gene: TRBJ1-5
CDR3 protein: CASSTGVGSNQPQHF
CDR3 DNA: TGTGCCAGCAGCACGGGGGTTGGGAGCAATCAGCCCCAGCATTTT

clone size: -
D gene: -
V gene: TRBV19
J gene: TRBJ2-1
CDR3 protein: CASSPSGDEQFF
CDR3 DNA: TGTGCCAGTAGCCCCAGCGGCGATGAGCAGTTCTTC